The 10 T cell receptor beta chains below come from one sample, sequenced in a study of beta chain features in type 1 diabetes. Reverse transcription of all isolated RNA meant that expressed TCRB transcripts were sequenced. Profiling relied on immunoSEQ multiplex PCR, and the TCRdb table lists in-frame clones only, not all of them. Among a few hundred thousand clones listed, roughly 12% were seen once. Sequencing was performed on naive CD4+ T cells from blood. Every receptor here comes from a man aged 18 to 35 in good health.

The chain employs TRBV6-5 and TRBJ2-1; D remains unclear. Per the germline V gene, CDR1 is MNHEY and CDR2 is SVGAGI. The CDR3 has 14 amino acids. Trimming took 2 bases from V and 11 from J, leaving 16 bases between them. In DNA form, the CDR3 reads TGTGCCAGCAGTTACGCTGGAGCTGGGTATCAGCAGTTCTTC. Translating it yields CASSYAGAGYQQFF.

This clone occurred a few times. This CDR3 reads CASSLNAGNYNEQFF. As DNA, the CDR3 is TGCGCCAGCAGCTTGAACGCAGGGAACTACAATGAGCAGTTCTTC. The rearrangement uses TRBV5-1 and TRBJ2-1, with D possibly TRBD1 on 5 matching bases. The CDR3 contains 15 residues. In germline, CDR1 is SGHRS, CDR2 YFSETQ. V was shortened by 1 base and J by 3 bases, with 11 bases between the two germline ends.

V and J are TRBV18 and TRBJ2-1, with TRBD2 identical over 9 bases. After removal of 3 bases from V and 10 bases from J, the junction contained 10 bases not matched to a gene. CDR3 length equals 15 residues. Germline CDR1 and CDR2: KGHSH and LQKENI. The CDR3 protein is CASSPGLAPSREQFF. The DNA for the CDR3 is TGTGCCAGCTCACCTGGACTAGCGCCGTCAAGGGAGCAGTTCTTC.

The rearrangement joins TRBV29-1 to TRBJ1-2, with D perhaps matching TRBD1 (6 bases). With 5 bases removed from V and 5 bases from J, the gap between germline ends came to 15 bases. The germline V gene has CDR1 SQVTM and CDR2 ANQGSEA. The length of the CDR3 is 13 residues. The CDR3 bases are TGCAGCGTTCCGACGCGGGGGCAATATGGCTACACCTTC. This sequence encodes CSVPTRGQYGYTF.

The J gene is TRBJ1-3, the V gene TRBV7-9; D gene ambiguous. Germline loops: CDR1 SEHNR, CDR2 FQNEAQ (reference sequence). The length of the CDR3 is 15 residues. Trimming cost V 6 bases and J 1 base, with 13 bases left between them. The CDR3 sequence: CASRDAPMSGNTIYF. The CDR3 DNA sequence: TGTGCCAGCAGAGATGCGCCGATGTCTGGAAACACCATATATTTT. Filled out from reference TRBV7-9 and TRBJ1-3, the complete variable domain reads DTGVSQNPRHKITKRGQNVTFRCDPISEHNRLYWYRQTLGQGPEFLTYFQNEAQLEKSRLLSDRFSAERPKGSFSTLEIQRTEQGDSAMYLCASRDAPMSGNTIYFGEGSWLTVV.

This clone occurred a few times. The gene calls are TRBV15 and TRBJ2-7; the match to TRBD2 covers 12 bases. V gave up 0 bases and J gave up 6 bases; unmatched junction bases: 6. There are 16 residues in the CDR3. Germline V CDR1 and CDR2: LNHNV, YYDKDF (reference sequence). DNA for the CDR3: TGTGCCACCAGCAGAGATAGACTAGCGGGAGTCGGCGAGCAGTACTTC. Protein: CATSRDRLAGVGEQYF.

For this clone: Other DNA sequences in the same sample also yield this CDR3. The gene calls are TRBV6-6 and TRBJ1-1, with TRBD1 matching over 7 bases. The V segment lost 0 bases and the J segment 4 bases; nucleotides outside the gene matches: 2. The CDR3 consists of 14 residues. The germline gives CDR1 MNHNY, CDR2 SVGAGI (reference sequence). The CDR3 bases are TGTGCCAGCAGTTACTCTCAGGGGGGCACTGAAGCTTTCTTT. Its protein product is CASSYSQGGTEAFF.

This rearrangement joins TRBV4-1 to TRBJ2-5, with TRBD2 matching 8 bases. Germline CDR1 is MGHRA and CDR2 is YSYEKL. This CDR3 has 15 residues. V lost 2 bases and J lost 0; bases outside the gene matches: 2. The CDR3 loop is CASSQILADQETQYF. Written as DNA, the CDR3 is TGCGCCAGCAGCCAAATACTAGCGGACCAAGAGACCCAGTACTTC.

In this sample, this clone turned up a few times. The genes are TRBV29-1 and TRBJ2-3, with 14 bases that match TRBD2. The V and J ends lost 7 bases and 4 bases, in that order; junction bases with no gene match: 7. Germline V CDR1 and CDR2: SQVTM, ANQGSEA. There are 15 residues in the CDR3. The CDR3 here is CSAGTSGGVADTQYF. The CDR3 region has the DNA TGCAGCGCTGGGACTAGCGGGGGTGTTGCAGATACGCAGTATTTT.

This clone was recorded at least ten times. The DNA of the CDR3 is TGTGCCTGGAGTGCTGGGACTGGTCAGCCCCAGCATTTT. Protein sequence: CAWSAGTGQPQHF. This rearrangement joins TRBV30 to TRBJ1-5; tentatively, D is TRBD1 (5 bases). Germline loops: CDR1 GTSNPN, CDR2 SVGIG (reference sequence). The CDR3 is 13 residues long. V lost 1 base and J 6 bases, leaving 10 bases between the germline ends.